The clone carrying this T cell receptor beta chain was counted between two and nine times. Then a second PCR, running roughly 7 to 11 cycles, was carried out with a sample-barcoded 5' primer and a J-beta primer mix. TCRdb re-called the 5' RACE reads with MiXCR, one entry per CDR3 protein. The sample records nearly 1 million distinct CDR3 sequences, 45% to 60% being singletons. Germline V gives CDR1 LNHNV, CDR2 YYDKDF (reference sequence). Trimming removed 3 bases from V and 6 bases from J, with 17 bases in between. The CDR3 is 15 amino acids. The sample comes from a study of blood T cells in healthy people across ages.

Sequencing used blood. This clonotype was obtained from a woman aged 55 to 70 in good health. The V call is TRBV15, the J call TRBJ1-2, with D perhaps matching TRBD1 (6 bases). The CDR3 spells CATSRGRQDFNGYTF. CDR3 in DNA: TGTGCCACCAGCAGGGGTCGACAGGACTTCAATGGCTACACCTTC.